The rows below give T cell receptor beta chains drawn from one sample of a study of T-cell memory formation after mild COVID-19. TCRdb reprocessed the 5' RACE reads via MiXCR and lists one record per CDR3 protein. The repertoire consists of 470,000 or so distinct CDR3 sequences, with about 18% occurring once and the leading ten covering approximately 13%. Sequenced sample: PBMCs or a T cell subset sorted from them (not recorded which). All receptors derive from an adult woman who had mild COVID-19 (a few samples of this study predate the infection). Cell type and time point are not known. The CDR3 runs from the conserved cysteine through the conserved F or W. The D gene is left open where the match is weak. A row's size may be missing; if present it is once, few, many or a size class.

v_call	clone_size	j_call	d_call	cdr3_nt	cdr3_aa
TRBV29-1	few	TRBJ2-1	-	TGCAGCGTTGGATACCCGGAGTTCTTC	CSVGYPEFF
TRBV4-1	-	TRBJ2-7	-	TGCGCCAGCAGCCAGCTCGGCCCCGGGGGCGGCTACGAGCAGTACTTC	CASSQLGPGGGYEQYF
TRBV10-2	few	TRBJ1-1	-	TGCGCCAGCACCGATTGGAGTGGCGGGAAAGGTGCTTTCTTT	CASTDWSGGKGAFF
TRBV13	few	TRBJ2-3	TRBD1	TGTGCCAGCAGCAGCAGGGGGCAGGGCACAGATACGCAGTATTTT	CASSSRGQGTDTQYF
TRBV21-1	-	TRBJ1-1	-	TGTGCCAGCGGGATAGCGGGGGAGGGAAATGAAGCTTTCTTT	CASGIAGEGNEAFF
TRBV7-2	-	TRBJ2-1	-	TGTGCCAGCAGCAACCAGGGAGGCTCCTACAATGAGCAGTTCTTC	CASSNQGGSYNEQFF
TRBV5-6	many	TRBJ2-5	-	TGTGCCAGCAGGGGCGCAGGGTTGGAGACCCAGTACTTC	CASRGAGLETQYF
TRBV25-1	few	TRBJ2-1	-	TGTGCCAGCAGTGATCGGACCCGCGGGGGCCATGAGCAGTTCTTC	CASSDRTRGGHEQFF
TRBV6-5	-	TRBJ1-5	-	TGTGCCAGCAGTTACCCTGACAGTAACGGCAATCAGCCCCAGCATTTT	CASSYPDSNGNQPQHF
TRBV11-3	-	TRBJ2-7	-	TGTGCCAGCAGCTCAAGCCGGTGGACGGAAGCCTACGAGCAGTACTTC	CASSSSRWTEAYEQYF
TRBV7-2	few	TRBJ1-1	-	TGTGCCAGCAGCTTACATTCTGGAGTAGGGACGGAAGCTTTCTTT	CASSLHSGVGTEAFF
TRBV5-6	-	TRBJ2-3	-	TGTGCCAGCAGCGACAACCGGGGAGTGGGGGATACGCAGTATTTT	CASSDNRGVGDTQYF
TRBV6-5	few	TRBJ2-7	-	TGTGCCAGTTCCCTGCCTTGGCCCGGGGAGCAGTACTTC	CASSLPWPGEQYF
TRBV9	-	TRBJ2-1	TRBD1	TGTGCCAGCAGCATGAACAGGGGAGACGGCGAGCAGTTCTTC	CASSMNRGDGEQFF
TRBV29-1	-	TRBJ2-7	TRBD1	TGCAGCGTCCGCGGACAGGGCGATACCTACGAGCAGTACTTC	CSVRGQGDTYEQYF
TRBV7-2	many	TRBJ1-2	TRBD1	TGTGCCAGCAGCTTAGCAGGGGGCAACTATGGCTACACCTTC	CASSLAGGNYGYTF
TRBV7-2	few	TRBJ2-3	TRBD2	TGTGCCAGCAGCTTCGGAGTGTGGGAGGGTCGGATTCCAGTCACAGATACGCAGTATTTT	CASSFGVWEGRIPVTDTQYF
TRBV12-3/TRBV12-4	many	TRBJ2-1	-	TGTGCCAGCAGTTCTTTAGATGAGCAGTTCTTC	CASSSLDEQFF
TRBV5-4	few	TRBJ1-1	-	TGTGCCAGCAGCTGGAACAGGGAGCACACTGAAGCTTTCTTT	CASSWNREHTEAFF
TRBV20-1	many	TRBJ2-2	-	TGCAGTGCTGAGTACACCGGGGAGCTGTTTTTT	CSAEYTGELFF
TRBV15	-	TRBJ2-1	TRBD1	TGTGCCACCAGCAGAGGGGTGACAGGGACCTACAATGAGCAGTTCTTC	CATSRGVTGTYNEQFF
TRBV27	-	TRBJ2-1	TRBD2	TGTGCCAGCAGTCACTCTAGCGGGGGGCTCTCCTACAATGAGCAGTTCTTC	CASSHSSGGLSYNEQFF
TRBV2	few	TRBJ2-2	TRBD2	TGTGCCAGCAGCACGGGGGGGGCGAACACCGGGGAGCTGTTTTTT	CASSTGGANTGELFF
TRBV12-3/TRBV12-4	few	TRBJ2-4	TRBD1	TGTGCCAGCAGCTCGGGACAGGGGGTAAAAAACATTCAGTACTTC	CASSSGQGVKNIQYF
TRBV29-1	few	TRBJ2-1	-	TGCAGCGTTGAAGGGACATCTTACAATGAGCAGTTCTTC	CSVEGTSYNEQFF
TRBV6-5	-	TRBJ2-7	TRBD2	TGTGCCAGCAGTTACTCGAAGCTAGCGGGAGGGTCCGAGCAGTACTTC	CASSYSKLAGGSEQYF
TRBV12-3/TRBV12-4	-	TRBJ1-2	-	TGTCCCAGGGTGAGGGACTATGGCTACACCTTC	CPRVRDYGYTF
TRBV5-1	-	TRBJ2-3	-	TGCGCCAGCAGCCAAGCCCGGGGATTGCCAGATACGCAGTATTTT	CASSQARGLPDTQYF
TRBV12-3/TRBV12-4	once	TRBJ2-7	-	TGTGCCAGCAGTCGCGGGTCCCGGGGGCCCTACGAGCAGTACTTC	CASSRGSRGPYEQYF
TRBV5-1	many	TRBJ1-1	-	TGCGCCAGCAGCTTGGGATCTGAAGCTTTCTTT	CASSLGSEAFF
TRBV2	-	TRBJ2-7	-	TGTGCCAGCAGTGAAGCGCCGACACCATACGAGCAGTACTTC	CASSEAPTPYEQYF
TRBV27	once	TRBJ1-1	-	TGTGCCAGCAGTCTTTATTCCCCGACAGGAGAAGCTTTCTTT	CASSLYSPTGEAFF
TRBV5-1	-	TRBJ2-7	-	TGCGCCAGCAGCTACTTACAGGGATACCCCTACGAGCAGTACTTC	CASSYLQGYPYEQYF
TRBV4-3	-	TRBJ1-6	-	TGCGCCAGCAGCCAAGAGGCCAGGGGTAATTCACCCCTCCACTTT	CASSQEARGNSPLHF
TRBV6-5	few	TRBJ2-7	TRBD1	TGTGCCAGCAGTTACGGACATGACAGGGGCTACGAGCAGTACTTC	CASSYGHDRGYEQYF
TRBV12-3/TRBV12-4	-	TRBJ1-1	-	TGTGCCAGCAGGGGGTATCGGACGGGGACTGAAGCTTTCTTT	CASRGYRTGTEAFF
TRBV30	few	TRBJ2-3	TRBD2	TGTGCCTGGAAGGCGGGAGGAGATGCAGATACGCAGTATTTT	CAWKAGGDADTQYF
TRBV9	-	TRBJ2-2	-	TGTGCCAGCAGCGTAGGTGGGTCGCCCGGGGAGCTGTTTTTT	CASSVGGSPGELFF
TRBV18	many	TRBJ1-4	TRBD1	TGTGCCAGCTCTCCGGGACAGGGTGGTGAAAAACTGTTTTTT	CASSPGQGGEKLFF
TRBV7-8	-	TRBJ1-2	-	TGTGCCAGCAGCCCCCGGGCCAAAGGCTACACCTTC	CASSPRAKGYTF
TRBV6-1	many	TRBJ2-5	-	TGTGCCAGCTTCGGGCGGAGGCAAGAGACCCAGTACTTC	CASFGRRQETQYF
TRBV4-1	-	TRBJ2-1	-	TGCGCCAGCAGCCACCCCCGAGGTAATGAGCAGTTCTTC	CASSHPRGNEQFF
TRBV12-3/TRBV12-4	few	TRBJ2-7	TRBD1	TGTGCCAGCAAGGGGGACAGGGGCGAGCAGTACTTC	CASKGDRGEQYF
TRBV6-5	few	TRBJ2-1	TRBD2	TGTGCCAGCTCGACCAGCGGGAGGGCCCCCTTCTTC	CASSTSGRAPFF
TRBV7-9	once	TRBJ1-2	TRBD1	TGTGCCAGCAGTTTGCATACCGGGACAGGGCATGGCTACACCTTC	CASSLHTGTGHGYTF
TRBV7-8	-	TRBJ2-7	-	TGTGCCAGCAGCTTAGCGTATTCGGCAGGGGGGGTCTACGAGCAGTACTTC	CASSLAYSAGGVYEQYF
TRBV11-2	-	TRBJ1-1	-	TGTGCCAGCAGCGCCAGACACTCTGAAGCTTTCTTT	CASSARHSEAFF
TRBV6-5	many	TRBJ2-5	-	TGTGCCAGCAGTCCCGAGGATTTTCAAGAGACCCAGTACTTC	CASSPEDFQETQYF
TRBV6-1	-	TRBJ2-1	TRBD2	TGTGCCAGCAGTGACATGTCGGGGGGGCCGGATGAGCAGTTCTTC	CASSDMSGGPDEQFF
TRBV7-8	few	TRBJ2-2	-	TGTGCCAGCAGCTTCGGGCTGGGGACATTGAACACCGGGGAGCTGTTTTTT	CASSFGLGTLNTGELFF
TRBV6-6	-	TRBJ2-5	-	TGTGCCAGCAGTTACGGGGGTAGCTTTCCTCAAGAGACCCAGTACTTC	CASSYGGSFPQETQYF
TRBV5-1	few	TRBJ2-3	-	TGCGCCAGCAGCTTGTGGGGAAATGGGGTCAGCGACACAGATACGCAGTATTTT	CASSLWGNGVSDTDTQYF
TRBV29-1	-	TRBJ2-3	TRBD1	TGCAGCGTTGCTGAAGGGGGCGGAGATACGCAGTATTTT	CSVAEGGGDTQYF